This TCR beta chain appears in the sequencing data of a study of beta chain features in type 1 diabetes. V lost 8 bases to trimming and J lost 3 bases; unmatched junction nucleotides: 9. Germline V gene data show CDR1 as MDHEN and CDR2 as SYDVKM. The CDR3 has 14 residues. Study-wide results and caveats: Insertion counts at VDJ junctions were lower in type 1 diabetes patients, who also showed more deletions there. Among all four CD4+ subsets, Type 1 diabetes patients had TCRB CDR3s that were moderately but significantly shorter.

The collection from each donor was one heparinised blood draw averaging about 116 mL. Sorting produced populations that all topped 95% purity. Sequenced material consisted of expressed TCRB transcripts (all of the isolated RNA was reverse transcribed). Sequenced by immunoSEQ multiplex PCR; TCRdb stores in-frame clones only, minus some. The sample contains hundreds of thousands of clones, around 15% of which appear only once. Comment on this clone: Its antigen is unidentified.

The sequence was obtained from a young man with type 1 diabetes. Material for sequencing was naive CD4+ T cells from blood. The chain joins TRBV28 to TRBJ2-7; the match to TRBD1 covers 8 bases. The DNA of the CDR3 is TGTGCCAGCGTTACCGGACAGGGAAGCTACGAGCAGTACTTC. Protein: CASVTGQGSYEQYF.